This passage covers 13 T cell receptor beta chains from one sample sequenced in a study of T-cell memory formation after mild COVID-19. TCRdb redid the calling of the 5' RACE reads with MiXCR, one entry per CDR3 protein. Of some 450,000 distinct CDR3 sequences listed, roughly 20% are singletons. The material sequenced was PBMCs or a T cell subset sorted from them (not recorded which). Receptor source: an adult woman who had mild COVID-19 (a few samples of this study predate the infection). Cell type and time point are not known.

This chain uses TRBV6-5 with TRBJ2-7, with D perhaps matching TRBD1 (6 bases). Trimming stripped 5 bases from V and 5 bases from J, with 13 bases between. CDR1 and CDR2 from the germline V gene are MNHEY and SVGAGI. This CDR3 region has 13 residues. CDR3 sequence reads: CASSPLGAHEQYF. The CDR3 DNA is TGTGCCAGCAGTCCCCTGGGGGCACACGAGCAGTACTTC.

A few counts support this clonotype. The rearrangement uses TRBV4-3 and TRBJ2-7, with TRBD2 matching over 7 bases. The ends lost 0 bases at V and 3 bases at J; junction bases unmatched: 5. Germline V gene data show CDR1 as LGHNA and CDR2 as YSLEER. The CDR3 loop spans 15 amino acids. The CDR3 here is CASSQDSLAGYEQYF. The CDR3 DNA reads as TGCGCCAGCAGCCAAGACTCCTTAGCGGGCTACGAGCAGTACTTC.

The rearrangement links TRBV7-9 to TRBJ2-1; possibly TRBD2 for D (5 bases). CDR1 and CDR2 from the germline V gene are SEHNR and FQNEAQ (reference sequence). The CDR3 totals 13 residues. V lost 2 bases and J lost 9, with 11 bases in between. The CDR3 bases are TGTGCCAGCAGCTTATCTCGGGGTAGTGAGCAGTTCTTC. Protein: CASSLSRGSEQFF. Supplemented by reference TRBV7-9 and TRBJ2-1, the full variable domain reads DTGVSQNPRHKITKRGQNVTFRCDPISEHNRLYWYRQTLGQGPEFLTYFQNEAQLEKSRLLSDRFSAERPKGSFSTLEIQRTEQGDSAMYLCASSLSRGSEQFFGPGTRLTVL.

The chain carries TRBV7-4 and TRBJ1-3; TRBD1 aligns across 10 bases. Per germline, CDR1 SGHVT and CDR2 SQSDAQ. V trimming: 5 bases; J trimming: 4 bases; junction bases outside the gene matches: 11. This CDR3 contains 17 residues. The CDR3 reads CASSPGYGTGDGNTIYF. For the CDR3, the DNA is TGTGCCAGCAGCCCGGGGTACGGGACAGGGGACGGAAACACCATATATTTT.

This clonotype occurred a few times. The chain combines TRBV5-8 with TRBJ1-2, with 7 nucleotides matching TRBD1. The CDR3 length is 14 residues. Trimming removed 3 bases from V and 4 bases from J; junction bases left unmatched: 6. Germline-derived CDR1 and CDR2 are SGHTS and YDEGEE. CDR3 in DNA: TGTGCCAGCAGCTCCGGGACAGCCTTCTATGGCTACACCTTC. Its protein product is CASSSGTAFYGYTF.

This clonotype was counted ten times or more. V gene TRBV7-2 combines with J gene TRBJ2-3; D not resolved. The CDR3 has 14 amino acids. V lost 1 base and J 2 bases, leaving 7 bases between the germline ends. The germline V gene has CDR1 SGHTA and CDR2 FQGNSA. CDR3: CASSLEGHTDTQYF. In DNA form, the CDR3 reads TGTGCCAGCAGCTTAGAGGGCCACACAGATACGCAGTATTTT.

This clonotype was counted only a few times. The chain uses TRBV28 and TRBJ1-5, with 7 bases that match TRBD1. The CDR3 has 17 residues. CDR1 and CDR2 from the germline V gene are MDHEN and SYDVKM. V dropped 5 bases and J dropped 0; count of bases not matched to a gene: 10. CDR3 in amino acids: CASSPHRGSYSNQPQHF. The DNA of the CDR3 is TGTGCCAGCAGTCCCCACAGGGGATCGTATAGCAATCAGCCCCAGCATTTT. The full variable domain, in which reference TRBV28 and TRBJ1-5 provide the parts outside the CDR3, is DVKVTQSSRYLVKRTGEKVFLECVQDMDHENMFWYRQDPGLGLRLIYFSYDVKMKEKGDIPEGYSVSREKKERFSLILESASTNQTSMYLCASSPHRGSYSNQPQHFGDGTRLSIL.

V gene TRBV20-1 combines with J gene TRBJ1-2; TRBD1 matches 7 bases. Germline assignment: CDR1 DFQATT and CDR2 SNEGSKA (reference sequence). The CDR3 has 12 amino acids. J gave up 9 bases and V 1 base, and 5 bases lay outside the gene matches. CDR3 DNA sequence: TGCAGTGCTAGAGGGGACAGATTGAGCTACACCTTC. Protein: CSARGDRLSYTF.

This clonotype was detected a few times. The chain combines TRBV7-9 with TRBJ2-1, with 8 nucleotides matching TRBD1. J lost 9 bases, V lost 4 bases, and 11 bases had no gene match. Germline CDR1 is SEHNR and CDR2 is FQNEAQ (reference sequence). The CDR3 sequence is 15 residues long. In DNA, the CDR3 is TGTGCCAGCAGCTCTGACCGGACAGGGCAGGCTGAGCAGTTCTTC. Translating gives CASSSDRTGQAEQFF.

The gene calls are TRBV18 and TRBJ1-5; no clear D gene. There are 15 residues in the CDR3. Germline CDR1 and CDR2: KGHSH and LQKENI. V dropped 0 bases and J dropped 4 bases, with 10 bases sitting between them. The CDR3 region is CASSPPGFQNQPQHF. CDR3 DNA sequence: TGTGCCAGCTCACCACCAGGGTTCCAAAATCAGCCCCAGCATTTT.

The rearrangement joins TRBV7-6 to TRBJ2-1; D is perhaps TRBD2 (5 bases). V lost 5 bases to trimming and J lost 2 bases, with 13 bases between them. The CDR3 totals 15 residues. Germline V gives CDR1 SGHVS, CDR2 FNYEAQ. The CDR3 bases are TGTGCCAGCAGCGCGGACCGGGATACCTACAATGAGCAGTTCTTC. Encoded protein: CASSADRDTYNEQFF. Using reference TRBV7-6 and TRBJ2-1 for the parts outside the CDR3, the full variable domain is GAGVSQSPRYKVTKRGQDVALRCDPISGHVSLYWYRQALGQGPEFLTYFNYEAQQDKSGLPNDRFSAERPEGSISTLTIQRTEQRDSAMYRCASSADRDTYNEQFFGPGTRLTVL.

This rearrangement joins TRBV27 to TRBJ1-3, with 11 bases fitting TRBD1. The CDR3 is 16 amino acids. Germline V gene lookup returns CDR1 MNHEY and CDR2 SMNVEV (reference sequence). Trimming at V came to 6 bases and at J to 4 bases, leaving 8 bases not matched to a gene. In nucleotides, the CDR3 is TGTGCCAGCAGACCCCGGACAGGGGGCGCGGGAAACACCATATATTTT. This encodes CASRPRTGGAGNTIYF.

This sequence joins TRBV7-2 and TRBJ2-1; perhaps TRBD2 as D (6 bases). Germline V gene sequence: CDR1 SGHTA, CDR2 FQGNSA. This CDR3 comprises 17 residues. Trimming removed 3 bases from V and 3 bases from J, with 18 bases in between. CDR3 bases: TGTGCCAGCAGCTTCCACCAGCTAGGCGGGGTCTACAATGAGCAGTTCTTC. Protein: CASSFHQLGGVYNEQFF.